What follows are 5 T cell receptor beta chains derived from one specimen sequenced in a study of blood T cell repertoires in COVID-19. Assay: immunoSEQ multiplex PCR; the TCRdb copy retains only in-frame clones and omits some. Among 90,000 to 100,000 clones listed, approximately 84% were seen once. Material: peripheral blood. These receptors came from a man aged 70 or older with acute or convalescent COVID-19.

The chain carries TRBV13 and TRBJ2-7; D may be TRBD2 (5 bases). Trimming took off 4 bases at V and 7 bases at J, with 14 bases between the two ends. Germline assignment: CDR1 PRHDT and CDR2 FYEKMQ (reference sequence). This CDR3 is 13 amino acids long. The CDR3 bases are TGTGCCAGCAGCTCGGGGATGTTGGGGGAGCAGTACTTC. This codes for CASSSGMLGEQYF.

This clone was observed a few times. The chain uses TRBV6-6 and TRBJ1-2, with a tentative D call TRBD1 (5 bases). CDR3 length equals 12 residues. Trimming cost V 0 bases and J 12 bases, with 11 bases left between them. Germline CDR1 is MNHNY and CDR2 is SVGAGI (reference sequence). CDR3 coding DNA: TGTGCCAGCAGTTACTCGGGGCAACAGAACACCTTC. Protein sequence: CASSYSGQQNTF.

The chain joins TRBV5-1 to TRBJ2-1; D unresolved. Trimming removed 3 bases at V and 7 bases at J, with 20 bases between. The CDR3 extends over 16 amino acids. Germline V gives CDR1 SGHRS, CDR2 YFSETQ. The CDR3 sequence: CASSSSLGRKENEQFF. The CDR3 coding sequence is TGCGCCAGCAGCTCCTCTCTAGGAAGGAAGGAAAATGAGCAGTTCTTC.

This chain uses TRBV28 with TRBJ2-7; tentative D call: TRBD1 (6 bases). The germline gives CDR1 MDHEN, CDR2 SYDVKM. The ends were cut back, 5 bases at V and 4 bases at J, with 21 bases in the middle. CDR3 size: 16 residues. CDR3 amino acids: CASSTRTARGIYEQYF. DNA for the CDR3: TGTGCCAGCAGTACCCGGACAGCCCGAGGTATTTACGAGCAGTACTTC.

CDR3 region: CASSPGLADYEQYF. The CDR3 DNA reads as TGTGCCAGTAGCCCGGGACTAGCCGACTACGAGCAGTACTTC. The chain recombines TRBV19 with TRBJ2-7; TRBD2 matches at 9 bases. The CDR3 is made up of 14 amino acids. V shed 6 bases, J shed 3 bases, and the junction held 6 bases outside the gene matches. Germline CDR1 and CDR2: LNHDA and SQIVND (reference sequence).